Reported below is one T cell receptor (beta chain). The data belong to a study of CD8 T cells in Susac syndrome. Sequencing targeted TCR beta in T cells from blood (CD8+ and CD4+). V lost 5 bases and J lost 4; bases outside the gene matches: 7. Germline V lookup: CDR1 SGHTA, CDR2 FQGNSA. The CDR3 has 14 residues. Roughly 0.45 to 1 ug RNA was reverse transcribed with random hexamers. immunoSEQ multiplex PCR amplified TCR beta CDR3 across 54 Vbeta, 13 Jbeta. TCRdb reprocessed the immunoSEQ multiplex PCR reads via MiXCR and lists one record per CDR3 protein. The sample includes about 200,000 distinct CDR3 sequences, roughly 94% seen only once; the top ten take 0.082%.

The sequencing sample was made of CD4+ T cells from PBMCs. This chain joins TRBV7-2 and TRBJ1-2, with TRBD1 matching over 7 bases. This clonotype was sampled from a human donor with multiple sclerosis. CDR3: CASSAGQPSYGYTF. The CDR3 coding sequence is TGTGCCAGCAGCGCGGGACAGCCCTCCTATGGCTACACCTTC.